This TCR beta chain came from a study of tumor-infiltrating lymphocytes in primary liver carcinoma. Whole-study findings and limits: Tumors reached a significantly greater top-250-clone fraction than blood did (p = 0.039). No more than about 8-24% of top clones could be seen in all five tumor regions.

Production of TCR beta cDNA used approximately 0.55 ug total RNA together with a constant-region primer. What produced the TCR beta libraries was three nested multiplex PCR rounds using slightly modified ARM-PCR. The study ran its first two PCR rounds for 9 to 10 cycles each, using TRBV1-TRBV30 forward primers and a C-beta reverse primer. TCRdb fed the multiplex PCR reads into MiXCR, producing one record per CDR3 protein. The sample holds 100,000 to 150,000 distinct CDR3 sequences, 64% seen once. This clonotype showed up many times. No antigen is known for it. Total RNA and DNA came together from approximately 20-30 mg of bulk tissue without cell sorting. Those patients suffered from chronic HBV infection and were treatment-naive. This CDR3 contains 15 residues. With 0 bases removed from V and 4 bases from J, the gap between germline ends came to 10 bases. Germline V gene data show CDR1 as SGHAT and CDR2 as FQNNGV.

This clonotype was obtained from a woman aged 60-75 years with primary liver carcinoma and hepatitis B virus infection. The specimen was liver tumor tissue from sampling region 3. The subset is: tumor region T3, left-lateral pole. V and J are TRBV11-2 and TRBJ1-5; D remains ambiguous. The CDR3 DNA is TGTGCCAGCAGCTTAGATCCGGGGTTTAATCAGCCCCAGCATTTT. This gives the protein CASSLDPGFNQPQHF. The full variable domain, its missing parts supplied by reference TRBV11-2 and TRBJ1-5, is EAGVAQSPRYKIIEKRQSVAFWCNPISGHATLYWYQQILGQGPKLLIQFQNNGVVDDSQLPKDRFSAERLKGVDSTLKIQPAKLEDSAVYLCASSLDPGFNQPQHFGDGTRLSIL.